The T cell receptor beta chain under discussion was sequenced for a study of T cells in Graves' hyperthyroidism and ophthalmopathy. The sample holds a few counts of this clonotype. The germline V gene encodes CDR1 SGHTA and CDR2 FQGNSA. The CDR3 length is 12 residues. V was shortened by 5 bases and J by 15 bases, with 17 bases between the two germline ends. Amplification targeted TCR beta CDR3 regions from RNA transcripts. The primer set for the first-round RT-PCR of the TCR CDR3 was HTBI. TCRdb passed the multiplex PCR reads through MiXCR, listing each CDR3 protein once. The sample has 300,000 to 450,000 distinct CDR3 sequences; approximately 14% are singletons.

The sequencing sample was made of blood. The rearrangement joins TRBV7-2 to TRBJ2-1; TRBD2 might be the D (6 bases). This clonotype was sampled from a woman aged 18-29 years with Graves' hyperthyroidism that later progressed to Graves' ophthalmopathy. CDR3 nucleotides: TGTGCCAGCAGCACACAGACTAGGATTAGGTTCTTC. Translation gives CASSTQTRIRFF.